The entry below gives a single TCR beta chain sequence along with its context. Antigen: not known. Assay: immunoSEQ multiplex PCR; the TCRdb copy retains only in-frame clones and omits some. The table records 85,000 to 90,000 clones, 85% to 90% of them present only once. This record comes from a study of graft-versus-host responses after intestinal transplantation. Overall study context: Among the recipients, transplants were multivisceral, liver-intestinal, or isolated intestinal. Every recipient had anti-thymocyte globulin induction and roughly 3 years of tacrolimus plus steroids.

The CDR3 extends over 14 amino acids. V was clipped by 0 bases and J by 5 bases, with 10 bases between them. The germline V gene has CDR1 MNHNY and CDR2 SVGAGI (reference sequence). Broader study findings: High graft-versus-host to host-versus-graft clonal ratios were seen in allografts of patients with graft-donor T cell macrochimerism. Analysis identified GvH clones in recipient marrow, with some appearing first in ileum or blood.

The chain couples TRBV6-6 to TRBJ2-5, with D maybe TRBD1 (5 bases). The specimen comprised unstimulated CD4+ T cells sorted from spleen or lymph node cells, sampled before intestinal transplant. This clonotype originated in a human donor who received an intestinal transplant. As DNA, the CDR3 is TGTGCCAGCAGTTACTCGCAGGGTGGGGAGACCCAGTACTTC. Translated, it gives CASSYSQGGETQYF.